Shown below are 9 T cell receptor beta chains from a single sample sequenced in a study of blood T cell repertoires in COVID-19. Some clones are missing from TCRdb's copy, which holds only in-frame ones; the method was immunoSEQ multiplex PCR. This table holds roughly 410,000 clones, roughly 90% found once. The sequenced material came from peripheral blood. These receptors came from a man in his forties with acute or convalescent COVID-19.

The chain combines TRBV28 with TRBJ1-5; 9 bases map to TRBD1. The ends lost 3 bases at V and 7 bases at J; junction bases unmatched: 7. The CDR3 consists of 15 residues. Germline V gives CDR1 MDHEN, CDR2 SYDVKM. This CDR3 is CASSFAGTGNQPQHF. The CDR3 region has the DNA TGTGCCAGCAGTTTCGCCGGGACAGGGAACCAGCCCCAGCATTTT.

The chain couples TRBV30 to TRBJ1-4; 12 bases agree with TRBD1. The V gene end was trimmed by 8 bases and the J gene end by 10 bases; junction bases not matched to a gene: 8. Germline V gene lookup returns CDR1 GTSNPN and CDR2 SVGIG (reference sequence). The CDR3 has 13 amino acids. The CDR3 protein is CAHGTGGFGKLFF. The CDR3 DNA is TGTGCCCACGGGACAGGGGGCTTTGGAAAACTGTTTTTT.

This clone appeared once. In DNA, the CDR3 is TGTGCCACCAGCAGAGACGGACACCGGAGCTCCTACGAGCAGTACTTC. This gives the protein CATSRDGHRSSYEQYF. J is TRBJ2-7 and V is TRBV15; D is possibly TRBD1 (5 bases). The V gene lost 0 bases and the J gene lost 0 bases, with 12 bases spanning the gap. Germline CDR1 is LNHNV and CDR2 is YYDKDF (reference sequence). CDR3 length: 16 amino acids.

The rearrangement joins TRBV5-4 to TRBJ2-3; 8 positions agree with TRBD2. This CDR3 has 13 residues. CDR1 SGHNT and CDR2 YYREEE come from the germline V gene (reference sequence). Unmatched junction bases numbered 1, after V lost 1 base and J lost 6 bases. Here the CDR3 DNA reads TGTGCCAGCAGCTTGACTAGCGGCGATACGCAGTATTTT. Encoded protein: CASSLTSGDTQYF.

This CDR3 is CAISESIDSGAFF. DNA of the CDR3: TGTGCCATCAGTGAGTCGATAGACAGCGGGGCTTTCTTT. This rearrangement joins TRBV10-3 to TRBJ1-1; a weak D match, TRBD1 (5 bases). This CDR3 has 13 amino acids. Germline V gene data show CDR1 as ENHRY and CDR2 as SYGVKD. Between the trimmed V and J ends, which lost 0 bases and 11 bases, there was a span of 13 bases.

V is TRBV19 and J is TRBJ1-1; 8 bases fit TRBD1. The CDR3 covers 14 residues. CDR1 LNHDA and CDR2 SQIVND come from the germline V gene (reference sequence). V shed 3 bases, J shed 4 bases, and the junction held 4 bases outside the gene matches. Here the CDR3 reads CASSMDRESTEAFF. CDR3 nucleotides: TGTGCCAGTAGTATGGACAGGGAGAGCACTGAAGCTTTCTTT. The full variable domain, with the rest looked up from reference TRBV19 and TRBJ1-1, is DGGITQSPKYLFRKEGQNVTLSCEQNLNHDAMYWYRQDPGQGLRLIYYSQIVNDFQKGDIAEGYSVSREKKESFPLTVTSAQKNPTAFYLCASSMDRESTEAFFGQGTRLTVV.

In this sample, this clone turned up once. The V and J genes are TRBV24-1 and TRBJ1-2; TRBD1 agrees at 12 bases. Trimming removed 4 bases from V and 9 bases from J; junction bases left unmatched: 8. Germline values: CDR1 KGHDR, CDR2 SFDVKD. This CDR3 is 15 amino acids long. CDR3 in amino acids: CATSDQGQGAERYTF. The CDR3 DNA sequence: TGTGCCACCAGTGACCAGGGACAGGGGGCTGAACGCTACACCTTC.

The V gene is TRBV30, the J gene TRBJ1-5; D not certain. The CDR3 is 14 residues long. Germline loops: CDR1 GTSNPN, CDR2 SVGIG (reference sequence). The V gene lost 1 base and the J gene lost 9 bases, with 16 bases spanning the gap. CDR3 DNA: TGTGCCTGGAGTGGTGGGCGAGACGATCCGCCCCAGCATTTT. Its translation: CAWSGGRDDPPQHF.

This chain uses TRBV2 with TRBJ1-5; 7 bases are a match to TRBD1. Germline lookup yields CDR1 SNHLY and CDR2 FYNNEI. V was clipped by 7 bases and J by 6 bases; unmatched bases: 12. The CDR3 length is 15 residues. This CDR3 reads CASKKGTVEGQPQHF. As DNA, the CDR3 is TGTGCCAGCAAAAAGGGGACAGTTGAAGGTCAGCCCCAGCATTTT. Combining the CDR3 with reference TRBV2 and TRBJ1-5 gives the whole variable domain EPEVTQTPSHQVTQMGQEVILRCVPISNHLYFYWYRQILGQKVEFLVSFYNNEISEKSEIFDDQFSVERPDGSNFTLKIRSTKLEDSAMYFCASKKGTVEGQPQHFGDGTRLSIL.